This T cell receptor beta chain was identified in a study of neoadjuvant anti-PD-1 for oral cavity cancer. V was pared by 4 bases and J by 3 bases, with 16 bases between. The CDR3 spans 15 residues. Germline V gene sequence: CDR1 MNHEY, CDR2 SVGAGI. Most PBMC samples had about 520 ng input DNA in six replicates. The method was immunoSEQ multiplex PCR; TCRdb's version includes in-frame clones alone and lacks a portion of them. The sample holds approximately 74,000 clones, approximately 80% seen once. No culture or expansion preceded analysis of these blood cells. The sample consisted of PBMCs, taken before nivolumab (anti-PD-1) treatment. The clonotype was recovered from a person aged 35-79 years with oral cavity squamous cell carcinoma. The rearrangement links TRBV6-5 to TRBJ2-7; D possibly matches TRBD1 or TRBD2 (5 bases each). CDR3 bases: TGTGCCAGCAGTTCAGTAGGGACGGGGAGCTACGAGCAGTACTTC. It is translated as CASSSVGTGSYEQYF.